This record concerns one TCR beta chain sequence. PBMC libraries mostly used 450 to 600 ng of input genomic DNA, with six replicates per sample. Repertoires were generated with immunoSEQ multiplex PCR, while TCRdb's copy carries only in-frame clones and drops some. Of approximately 13,000 clones in the sample, 74% are singletons; the top ten hold 2.9%. The germline V gene has CDR1 WNHNN and CDR2 SYGVQD (reference sequence). The CDR3 totals 15 residues. The V and J ends lost 6 bases and 4 bases, in that order; junction bases with no gene match: 9. The data belong to a study of neoadjuvant anti-PD-1 for oral cavity cancer. Background on the study: Most patients had three to four biweekly doses of 3 mg/kg nivolumab before resection. Patients without progression received a fourth nivolumab dose around day 43, then surgical resection on days 50-56.

Specified time point: after neoadjuvant nivolumab, at surgical resection. J is TRBJ2-3 and V is TRBV10-1, with 8 bases aligning to TRBD1. The receptor was isolated from a person aged 35 to 85 with oral cavity squamous cell carcinoma. The material was PBMCs, obtained after nivolumab (anti-PD-1) treatment. The CDR3 DNA is TGCGCCAGCAGCGGCTCCGGGACAGGCCCAGATACGCAGTATTTT. This codes for CASSGSGTGPDTQYF.